This passage covers 13 T cell receptor beta chains from one sample sequenced in a study of blood T cell repertoires in COVID-19. The repertoire was sequenced with immunoSEQ multiplex PCR; TCRdb's copy has only in-frame clones and lacks some. The sample consists of under 250,000 clones, about 83% of them appearing once. Sequencing was carried out using peripheral blood. All receptors come from a woman between 50 and 59 years old with acute or convalescent COVID-19.

V usage is TRBV4-1 and J usage is TRBJ2-2, with a weak D call TRBD2 (5 bases). CDR1 MGHRA and CDR2 YSYEKL come from the germline V gene. The germline V and J ends were trimmed by 4 bases and 0 bases, with 12 bases remaining between them. The CDR3 extends over 16 amino acids. CDR3 sequence reads: CASSPRTHANTGELFF. The CDR3 region has the DNA TGCGCCAGCAGCCCACGGACTCACGCGAACACCGGGGAGCTGTTTTTT.

The J gene is TRBJ1-1, the V gene TRBV9, with TRBD1 matching 8 bases. V shed 3 bases and J 5 bases; nucleotides not matched to a gene: 9. This CDR3 has 15 amino acids. Looked up from germline, CDR1 is SGDLS and CDR2 is YYNGEE. The CDR3 DNA follows: TGTGCCAGCAGCGGGGCAGGGGGCGCCCCGACTGAAGCTTTCTTT. Protein sequence: CASSGAGGAPTEAFF.

CDR3 in amino acids: CASSSIVGQGSYEQYF. CDR3 nucleotides: TGTGCCAGCAGTTCCATCGTTGGACAGGGATCCTACGAGCAGTACTTC. This chain uses TRBV28 with TRBJ2-7, with TRBD1 matching over 8 bases. CDR1 is MDHEN, CDR2 SYDVKM, per germline. The CDR3 runs 16 residues. With V trimmed by 4 bases and J by 1 base, 9 bases remained unmatched.

V usage is TRBV2 and J usage is TRBJ2-7; 8 nucleotides match TRBD2. The CDR3 spans 15 residues. From germline, CDR1 is SNHLY and CDR2 FYNNEI. V shed 5 bases, J shed 2 bases, and the junction held 8 bases outside the gene matches. The CDR3 nucleotides are TGTGCCAGCAGTCCAATAGCGGGACAAACCTACGAGCAGTACTTC. Its protein is CASSPIAGQTYEQYF.

The CDR3, as DNA: TGTGCCAGTAGTATTGGGGGCCGGGAGAACACTGAAGCTTTCTTT. Its protein product is CASSIGGRENTEAFF. The rearrangement links TRBV19 to TRBJ1-1; D is perhaps TRBD1 (6 bases). The ends were cut back, 3 bases at V and 1 base at J, with 12 bases in the middle. This CDR3 is built from 15 residues. Germline V gene sequence: CDR1 LNHDA, CDR2 SQIVND (reference sequence). The variable domain in full, completed from reference TRBV19 and TRBJ1-1, reads DGGITQSPKYLFRKEGQNVTLSCEQNLNHDAMYWYRQDPGQGLRLIYYSQIVNDFQKGDIAEGYSVSREKKESFPLTVTSAQKNPTAFYLCASSIGGRENTEAFFGQGTRLTVV.

The chain uses TRBV18 and TRBJ2-6; possible D gene TRBD1, 5 bases. V lost 2 bases to trimming and J lost 0 bases, with 11 bases between them. CDR1 and CDR2 (germline): KGHSH, LQKENI. This CDR3 has 17 amino acids. CDR3 sequence (DNA): TGTGCCAGCTCACCATCCAACAGGCCCTCTGGGGCCAACGTCCTGACTTTC. Residues: CASSPSNRPSGANVLTF.

This rearrangement joins TRBV7-9 to TRBJ1-1; D is unclear. CDR1 and CDR2 from the germline V gene are SEHNR and FQNEAQ (reference sequence). The CDR3 spans 15 residues. Trimming removed 5 bases from V and 1 base from J, with 14 bases in between. CDR3: CASSHRVESNTEAFF. DNA for the CDR3: TGTGCCAGCAGCCACCGGGTGGAATCGAACACTGAAGCTTTCTTT.

The chain joins TRBV19 to TRBJ1-2; D is unresolved. V was trimmed by 5 bases and J by 4 bases, leaving 11 bases between them. The CDR3 runs to 13 residues. Germline V gives CDR1 LNHDA, CDR2 SQIVND (reference sequence). The CDR3 region is CASSRDWSYGYTF. CDR3 nucleotide sequence: TGTGCCAGTAGTCGGGATTGGAGCTATGGCTACACCTTC.

This clone appeared a single time. This chain uses TRBV28 with TRBJ2-7, with 8 bases aligning to TRBD1. CDR1 and CDR2 (germline): MDHEN, SYDVKM. The V segment lost 6 bases and the J segment 0 bases; nucleotides outside the gene matches: 7. CDR3 length equals 15 residues. CDR3 bases: TGTGCCAGCAGACCTGACAGGGGCCACTCCTACGAGCAGTACTTC. The encoded protein is CASRPDRGHSYEQYF.

This clone was picked up one time. The gene calls are TRBV18 and TRBJ1-2; D possibly corresponds to TRBD1 (6 bases). Germline V gene sequence: CDR1 KGHSH, CDR2 LQKENI. The V and J ends lost 5 bases and 4 bases respectively, with 14 bases between them. The CDR3 length is 14 residues. CDR3 loop: CASSGQRGAYGYTF. The CDR3 region has the DNA TGTGCCAGCTCAGGACAGCGGGGGGCCTATGGCTACACCTTC.

V and J are TRBV27 and TRBJ1-1, with 11 bases matching TRBD1. The length of the CDR3 is 14 residues. Per the germline V gene, CDR1 is MNHEY and CDR2 is SMNVEV (reference sequence). With V trimmed by 6 bases and J by 4 bases, 4 bases remained unmatched. CDR3 amino acids: CASSPGTGGTEAFF. The CDR3 DNA reads as TGTGCCAGCAGCCCTGGGACAGGGGGCACTGAAGCTTTCTTT.

The chain links TRBV4-2 to TRBJ2-1; possibly TRBD2 for D (6 bases). Germline V gene sequence: CDR1 LGHNA, CDR2 YNFKEQ. The CDR3 consists of 18 residues. Trimming took 3 bases from V and 5 from J, leaving 23 bases between them. The chain's CDR3 is CASSQNLRWREGNNEQFF. As DNA, the CDR3 is TGTGCCAGCAGCCAGAACCTCCGATGGCGGGAAGGCAACAATGAGCAGTTCTTC.

The chain has TRBV5-8 and TRBJ2-5; 9 bases match TRBD1. Germline V gene data show CDR1 as SGHTS and CDR2 as YDEGEE. The V segment lost 5 bases and the J segment 2 bases; nucleotides outside the gene matches: 7. The CDR3 runs to 15 residues. The CDR3 protein is CASSYGTGWQETQYF. The CDR3 nucleotides read TGTGCCAGCAGTTACGGGACAGGGTGGCAAGAGACCCAGTACTTC.